Detailed here is one T cell receptor (beta chain). This sample is drawn from a study of blood T cell repertoires in COVID-19. The wider study: Samples taken during acute and convalescent COVID-19 were collected in the United States, Italy and Spain. The cDNA or gDNA used as material had been derived from T cells, B-cell-depleted T cells, or PBMCs.

Cohort assignment relied on participant-reported clinical history. Recovered status in Cohort 3 required two negative PCRs, clearance, or symptom resolution. Trimming cost V 6 bases and J 1 base, with 11 bases left between them. Germline CDR1 SEHNR, CDR2 FQNEAQ (reference sequence). The CDR3 length is 14 residues. Using immunoSEQ multiplex PCR, the repertoire was profiled, and TCRdb retains in-frame clones only, with some absent. The table includes about 300,000 clones, around 90% detected once. Material: PBMCs or T cells enriched from blood (not recorded which). The chain couples TRBV7-9 to TRBJ2-3; no reliable D call. The TCR was taken from a woman aged 25 to 39 who had recovered from COVID-19. CDR3 amino acids: CASSREVGTDTQYF. The CDR3 region has the DNA TGTGCCAGCAGTCGAGAGGTGGGCACAGATACGCAGTATTTT.